The 27 T cell receptor beta chains reported below all come from one sample, sequenced in a study of blood T cell repertoires in COVID-19. Assay used: immunoSEQ multiplex PCR; TCRdb lists only in-frame clones, some missing. The sample has under 100,000 clones; about 87% are singletons. The sequenced material came from peripheral blood. The receptors were sampled from a man between 45 and 60 years old with active COVID-19.

This chain connects TRBV6-6 to TRBJ1-1, with 7 bases fitting TRBD1. V dropped 6 bases and J dropped 11; count of bases not matched to a gene: 6. This CDR3 is 11 amino acids long. From germline, CDR1 is MNHNY and CDR2 SVGAGI (reference sequence). The CDR3 bases are TGTGCCAGCAGACAGACAGGGTCGGCTTTCTTT. As protein: CASRQTGSAFF.

The V and J genes are TRBV15 and TRBJ1-1, with D perhaps TRBD1 (5 bases). CDR1 is LNHNV, CDR2 YYDKDF, per germline (reference sequence). This CDR3 region has 15 residues. V gave up 1 base and J gave up 2 bases, with 11 bases separating them. The CDR3 sequence: CATSRVAGTNTEAFF. The CDR3 DNA follows: TGTGCCACCAGCAGAGTAGCAGGGACTAACACTGAAGCTTTCTTT. The whole variable domain, remainder taken from reference TRBV15 and TRBJ1-1, is DAMVIQNPRYQVTQFGKPVTLSCSQTLNHNVMYWYQQKSSQAPKLLFHYYDKDFNNEADTPDNFQSRRPNTSFCFLDIRSPGLGDTAMYLCATSRVAGTNTEAFFGQGTRLTVV.

The chain is built from TRBV4-2 and TRBJ1-5; 8 bases are shared with TRBD1. Germline loops: CDR1 LGHNA, CDR2 YNFKEQ. J was trimmed by 10 bases and V by 0 bases; bases with no gene match: 11. The CDR3 spans 16 residues. The CDR3 is CASSQEGQGGVQPQHF. The DNA of the CDR3 is TGTGCCAGCAGCCAAGAAGGACAGGGAGGTGTCCAACCCCAGCATTTT.

The V call is TRBV5-5, the J call TRBJ2-3, with D possibly matching TRBD2 (5 bases). CDR1 and CDR2 from the germline V gene are SGHKS and YYEKEE (reference sequence). The CDR3 has 16 residues. Deletions cut 7 bases from V and 2 bases from J, with 20 bases between. The DNA for the CDR3 is TGTGCCAGCCTCCGGGATGGGATCCCTCTCACAGATACGCAGTATTTT. As protein: CASLRDGIPLTDTQYF. The complete variable domain, with remaining parts taken from reference TRBV5-5 and TRBJ2-3, reads DAGVTQSPTHLIKTRGQQVTLRCSPISGHKSVSWYQQVLGQGPQFIFQYYEKEERGRGNFPDRFSARQFPNYSSELNVNALLLGDSALYLCASLRDGIPLTDTQYFGPGTRLTVL.

The chain combines TRBV3-1 (or the pseudogene TRBV3-2) with TRBJ2-1; 7 bases line up with TRBD2. CDR3 length: 15 amino acids. V was clipped by 4 bases and J by 4 bases; unmatched bases: 7. Germline V gives CDR1 LGHDT, CDR2 YNNKEL (reference sequence). CDR3 loop: CASSPTERGYNEQFF. The CDR3 region has the DNA TGTGCCAGCAGCCCGACTGAGCGGGGTTACAATGAGCAGTTCTTC.

CDR3 protein: CASRYLQGAAGELFF. For the CDR3, the DNA is TGCGCCAGCAGGTATCTTCAGGGGGCCGCCGGGGAGCTGTTTTTT. The chain employs TRBV5-1 and TRBJ2-2; the match to TRBD1 covers 8 bases. J gave up 6 bases and V 5 bases, and 9 bases lay outside the gene matches. Germline V gene lookup returns CDR1 SGHRS and CDR2 YFSETQ. There are 15 residues in the CDR3.

This clone was detected a few times. V and J are TRBV7-6 and TRBJ1-3; D possibly corresponds to TRBD1 (6 bases). The CDR3 has 13 residues. V lost 6 bases and J 7 bases, leaving 13 bases between the germline ends. The germline gives CDR1 SGHVS, CDR2 FNYEAQ. DNA for the CDR3: TGTGCCAGCAGTTCCACCCAGGGGAACACCATATATTTT. It is translated as CASSSTQGNTIYF.

This clone has a single count. The chain employs TRBV4-1 and TRBJ2-2; 7 bases are a match to TRBD2. The CDR3 contains 17 residues. Trimming at V came to 1 base and at J to 3 bases, leaving 8 bases not matched to a gene. The germline V gene has CDR1 MGHRA and CDR2 YSYEKL. CDR3 nucleotide sequence: TGCGCCAGCAGCCAAGCTTGGGGGGGGTTCCACACCGGGGAGCTGTTTTTT. Its protein product is CASSQAWGGFHTGELFF.

The chain links TRBV7-3 to TRBJ2-6; TRBD1 is a possible D gene (6 bases). The CDR3 loop spans 16 amino acids. The germline V gene encodes CDR1 SGHTA and CDR2 FQGTGA. The ends were cut back, 4 bases at V and 4 bases at J, with 14 bases in the middle. For the CDR3, the DNA is TGTGCCAGCAGCTCCCTTGGGGGCTACGGGGCCAACGTCCTGACTTTC. The encoded protein is CASSSLGGYGANVLTF.

V gene TRBV4-1 combines with J gene TRBJ2-7; TRBD1 agrees at 9 bases. Germline-derived CDR1 and CDR2 are MGHRA and YSYEKL. This CDR3 has 15 residues. V was clipped by 2 bases and J by 5 bases; unmatched bases: 7. The chain's CDR3 is CASSQSDRGSDEQYF. The CDR3, as DNA: TGCGCCAGCAGCCAATCGGACAGGGGCAGCGACGAGCAGTACTTC.

This sequence joins TRBV11-2 and TRBJ1-1; 9 nucleotides align to TRBD1. V dropped 2 bases and J dropped 4; count of bases not matched to a gene: 5. CDR1 and CDR2 (germline): SGHAT, FQNNGV. The CDR3 spans 15 residues. CDR3: CASSLRWTGVTEAFF. CDR3 bases: TGTGCCAGCAGCTTAAGATGGACAGGGGTCACTGAAGCTTTCTTT.

The V gene is TRBV4-3, the J gene TRBJ2-7; TRBD1 aligns across 7 bases. Germline V gives CDR1 LGHNA, CDR2 YSLEER. This CDR3 has 15 amino acids. Losses at the gene ends were 2 bases for V and 2 bases for J; bases not matched to a gene: 6. The CDR3 protein is CASSQNTGTAYEQYF. The CDR3 bases are TGCGCCAGCAGCCAAAATACCGGGACAGCCTACGAGCAGTACTTC.

J is TRBJ1-5 and V is TRBV2, with 9 nucleotides matching TRBD1. Germline V gives CDR1 SNHLY, CDR2 FYNNEI. The V segment lost 6 bases and the J segment 7 bases; nucleotides outside the gene matches: 7. This CDR3 comprises 14 residues. This chain's CDR3 is CASSGTGRRQPQHF. As DNA, the CDR3 is TGTGCCAGCAGCGGGACAGGGAGACGACAGCCCCAGCATTTT.

The gene calls are TRBV4-3 and TRBJ1-2, with a possible D match to TRBD1 (6 bases). The V end was cut by 0 bases, the J end by 4 bases, with 6 bases between. This CDR3 comprises 13 residues. CDR1 is LGHNA, CDR2 YSLEER, per germline. This chain's CDR3 is CASSQDRGYGYTF. The DNA for the CDR3 is TGCGCCAGCAGCCAAGACAGGGGCTATGGCTACACCTTC.

This chain connects TRBV28 to TRBJ1-5; D uncertain. The CDR3 totals 12 residues. Trimming removed 3 bases at V and 7 bases at J, with 7 bases between. Looked up from germline, CDR1 is MDHEN and CDR2 is SYDVKM. The CDR3: CASSFSTQPQHF. CDR3 in DNA: TGTGCCAGCAGTTTTTCGACACAGCCCCAGCATTTT.

The chain combines TRBV5-4 with TRBJ2-4, with 10 bases matching TRBD2. V lost 1 base and J lost 8; bases outside the gene matches: 9. This CDR3 is built from 16 residues. Germline CDR1 SGHNT, CDR2 YYREEE (reference sequence). The CDR3 sequence: CASSLRLAGGTDIQYF. CDR3 coding DNA: TGTGCCAGCAGCTTGAGACTAGCGGGCGGGACGGACATTCAGTACTTC.

This rearrangement joins TRBV7-3 to TRBJ2-1; 12 bases map to TRBD2. CDR3 length: 14 residues. CDR1 and CDR2 from the germline V gene are SGHTA and FQGTGA. Trimming removed 5 bases from V and 6 bases from J; junction bases left unmatched: 2. In DNA, the CDR3 is TGTGCCAGCAGCCCGGGACTAGCGGGCAATGAGCAGTTCTTC. Translated: CASSPGLAGNEQFF.

The rearrangement joins TRBV15 to TRBJ2-1; tentatively, D is TRBD2 (6 bases). The V and J ends lost 0 bases and 1 base respectively, with 16 bases between them. The CDR3 is 18 amino acids. Germline CDR1 reads LNHNV; CDR2 reads YYDKDF (reference sequence). CDR3 nucleotides: TGTGCCACCAGCAGAGATCGAGGAGAGGGGAGGTCCTACAATGAGCAGTTCTTC. Protein: CATSRDRGEGRSYNEQFF.

This chain links TRBV5-1 with TRBJ1-4, with D possibly TRBD1 on 5 matching bases. The CDR3 has 15 amino acids. The V end lost 4 bases, the J end lost 8 bases, and 18 bases lay between the germline ends. Germline V CDR1 and CDR2: SGHRS, YFSETQ. CDR3 coding DNA: TGCGCCAGCAGCCCCCAGGCGGGGCCCGAGGAAAAACTGTTTTTT. Encoded protein: CASSPQAGPEEKLFF.

The chain carries TRBV24-1 and TRBJ2-2, with 8 bases matching TRBD1. The length of the CDR3 is 15 residues. Germline assignment: CDR1 KGHDR and CDR2 SFDVKD. V dropped 5 bases and J dropped 6; count of bases not matched to a gene: 7. The CDR3 bases are TGTGCCACCAGTGCCAGGGGGCAGGTTCCCGGGGAGCTGTTTTTT. The encoded protein is CATSARGQVPGELFF.

The sample holds one count of this clone. This chain links TRBV18 with TRBJ2-5; no firm D call. Trimming left V 0 bases short and J 9 bases short, with 14 bases between. This CDR3 contains 14 residues. Germline CDR1 and CDR2: KGHSH and LQKENI. The CDR3 is CASSPPSQPKAQYF. The CDR3 nucleotides are TGTGCCAGCTCACCACCTTCACAGCCAAAAGCCCAGTACTTC.

The CDR3 region has the DNA TGTGCCAGCAGCACGGGACAGTACACTGAAGCTTTCTTT. It specifies CASSTGQYTEAFF. V is TRBV7-8 and J is TRBJ1-1; the match to TRBD1 covers 7 bases. Germline V CDR1 and CDR2: SGHVS, FQNEAQ. V dropped 5 bases and J dropped 3; count of bases not matched to a gene: 3. This CDR3 has 13 amino acids.

The chain joins TRBV29-1 to TRBJ1-2, with 8 bases matching TRBD1. This CDR3 spans 11 amino acids. CDR1 and CDR2 (germline): SQVTM, ANQGSEA. Losses at the gene ends were 4 bases for V and 7 bases for J; bases not matched to a gene: 2. CDR3 sequence: CSVATGGGYTF. The DNA of the CDR3 is TGCAGCGTTGCAACAGGGGGTGGCTACACCTTC. The full variable domain, completed using reference TRBV29-1 and TRBJ1-2, is SAVISQKPSRDICQRGTSLTIQCQVDSQVTMMFWYRQQPGQSLTLIATANQGSEATYESGFVIDKFPISRPNLTFSTLTVSNMSPEDSSIYLCSVATGGGYTFGSGTRLTVV.

V and J are TRBV7-2 and TRBJ2-2; possible D gene TRBD2, 5 bases. The length of the CDR3 is 14 residues. Deletions cut 1 base from V and 8 bases from J, with 11 bases between. CDR1 is SGHTA and CDR2 is FQGNSA in the germline V gene. The CDR3 bases are TGTGCCAGCAGCTTAGTGAGGGATTGGGGGGAGCTGTTTTTT. The encoded protein is CASSLVRDWGELFF.

The V and J genes are TRBV23-1 and TRBJ1-2; D unresolved. TRBV23-1 is identified as an open reading frame with a role that is uncertain. V lost 2 bases to trimming and J lost 3 bases, with 10 bases between them. The CDR3 consists of 14 residues. For the CDR3, the DNA is TGCGCCAGCAGTCAACCCGGTCTGGACTATGGCTACACCTTC. Amino acids: CASSQPGLDYGYTF.

The chain couples TRBV19 to TRBJ1-1, with D possibly being TRBD1 (5 bases). This CDR3 has 16 residues. CDR1 and CDR2 (germline): LNHDA, SQIVND (reference sequence). V was shortened by 4 bases and J by 6 bases, with 21 bases between the two germline ends. The DNA for the CDR3 is TGTGCCAGTAGTAGGGCGGGACGGCGGCTGGGGGCTGAAGCTTTCTTT. Its protein product is CASSRAGRRLGAEAFF.

This sequence joins TRBV9 and TRBJ1-3, with a weak D call TRBD1 (6 bases). CDR3 length: 16 amino acids. Germline V CDR1 and CDR2: SGDLS, YYNGEE. V was clipped by 0 bases and J by 2 bases, with 12 bases between them. As DNA, the CDR3 is TGTGCCAGCAGCGTAGGCAGGGGAGTCACTGGAAACACCATATATTTT. Protein sequence: CASSVGRGVTGNTIYF.